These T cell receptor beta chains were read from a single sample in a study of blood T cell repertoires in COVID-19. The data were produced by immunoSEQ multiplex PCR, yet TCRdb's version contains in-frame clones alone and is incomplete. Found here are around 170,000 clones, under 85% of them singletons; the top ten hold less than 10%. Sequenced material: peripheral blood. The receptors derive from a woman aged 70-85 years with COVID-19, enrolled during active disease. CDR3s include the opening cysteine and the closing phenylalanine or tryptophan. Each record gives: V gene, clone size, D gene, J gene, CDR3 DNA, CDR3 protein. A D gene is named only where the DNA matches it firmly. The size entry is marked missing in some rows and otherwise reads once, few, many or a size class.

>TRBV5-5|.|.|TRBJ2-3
TGTGCCAGCAGCTTTCTTAGCGGTTCCGGTACGCAGTATTTT
CASSFLSGSGTQYF
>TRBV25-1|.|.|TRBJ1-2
TGTGCCAGCAGTGAATTGGACAGTTCTTATGGCTACACCTTC
CASSELDSSYGYTF
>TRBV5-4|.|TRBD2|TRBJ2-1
TGTGCCAGCAGCTTGACGGGGGGGTCCTACAATGAGCAGTTCTTC
CASSLTGGSYNEQFF
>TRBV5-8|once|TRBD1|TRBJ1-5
TGTGCCAGCAGCCCGAGGGACAGAAGCAATCAGCCCCAGCATTTT
CASSPRDRSNQPQHF
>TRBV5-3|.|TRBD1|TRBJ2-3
TGTGCCACAATGGAACCTGGACAGGGAAGCACAGATACGCAGTATTTT
CATMEPGQGSTDTQYF
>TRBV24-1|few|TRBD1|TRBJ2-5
TGTGCCACCAGTGATCTACAGGGGGCGGAGACCCAGTACTTC
CATSDLQGAETQYF
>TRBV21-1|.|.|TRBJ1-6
TGTGCCAGCAGCAAGGCTCGGACAGGGGCAAATTCACCCCTCCACTTT
CASSKARTGANSPLHF
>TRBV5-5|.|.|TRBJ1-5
TGTGCCAGCAGCTTGAGCAGGGGTGGGAATCAGCCCCAGCATTTT
CASSLSRGGNQPQHF
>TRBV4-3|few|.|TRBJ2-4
TGCGCCAGCAGCCAAGAGCGGTACCTAGAAGGGACAACTAAAAACATTCAGTACTTC
CASSQERYLEGTTKNIQYF
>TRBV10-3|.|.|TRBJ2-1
TGTGCCATCCGGGGGAATCGGTACAATGAGCAGTTCTTC
CAIRGNRYNEQFF
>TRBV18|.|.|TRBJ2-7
TGTGCCAGCTCACCAGTCGCCTACGAGCAGTACTTC
CASSPVAYEQYF
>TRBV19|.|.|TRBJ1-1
TGTGCCAGTGCTGGGTCCCCACGGGAGGACAGATCGAACACTGAAGCTTTCTTT
CASAGSPREDRSNTEAFF
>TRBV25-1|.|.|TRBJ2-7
TGTGCCAGCAGTATCCGGACCGAGGGCGAGCAGTACTTC
CASSIRTEGEQYF
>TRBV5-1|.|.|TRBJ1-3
TGCGCCAGCAGCTTGATCGGCTCTGGAAACACCATATATTTT
CASSLIGSGNTIYF
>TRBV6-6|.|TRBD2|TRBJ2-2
TGTGCCAGCCGGGGGACTAGCGGGAGAACCGGGGAGCTGTTTTTT
CASRGTSGRTGELFF
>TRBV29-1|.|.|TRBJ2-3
TGCAGCGGTAACAGGGACACAGATACGCAGTATTTT
CSGNRDTDTQYF
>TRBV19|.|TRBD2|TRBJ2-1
TGTGCCAGTCGGGGGTCTAGCGGGACGAATGGTGAGCAGTTCTTC
CASRGSSGTNGEQFF
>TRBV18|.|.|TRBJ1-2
TGTGCCAGCTCACCACGGGGGGAATCAGGTTATGGCTACACCTTC
CASSPRGESGYGYTF
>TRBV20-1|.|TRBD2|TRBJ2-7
TGCAGTGCTAGTCCTAGCGGGAGTAAATCCTACGAGCAGTACTTC
CSASPSGSKSYEQYF
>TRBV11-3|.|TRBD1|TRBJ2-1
TGTGCCAGCAGCTTAGAAGGGGGCCAGACTTACAATGAGCAGTTCTTC
CASSLEGGQTYNEQFF
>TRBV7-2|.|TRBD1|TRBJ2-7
TGTGCCAGCAGCTACTCCGCGACAGGGGGCATCTACGAGCAGTACTTC
CASSYSATGGIYEQYF
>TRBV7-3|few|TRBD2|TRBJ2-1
TGTGCCAGCAGCCGGGAGGGCGGGAGGAATGAGCAGTTCTTC
CASSREGGRNEQFF
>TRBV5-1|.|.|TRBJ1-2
TGCGCCAGCAGCTCGGCAACGAGGGCTTCGCCTGGGGACTATGGCTACACCTTC
CASSSATRASPGDYGYTF
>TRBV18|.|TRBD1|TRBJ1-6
TGTGCCAGCTCAGCCGGGACAGGGAGAAATTCACCCCTCCACTTT
CASSAGTGRNSPLHF
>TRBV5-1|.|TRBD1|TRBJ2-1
TGCGCCAGCAGCTTGGGGGGGACAGGGATCGCCAATGAGCAGTTCTTC
CASSLGGTGIANEQFF